A selection of T cell receptor beta chains follows, all from one sample in a study of cytomegalovirus exposure and HLA in healthy donors. Measured with immunoSEQ multiplex PCR; TCRdb has only the in-frame clones, and not every one. The table has 150,000 to 200,000 clones, around 84% seen once; the top ten hold under 6.5%. The specimen was PBMCs. All receptors come from a man aged 45-65 years in good health and CMV-seropositive. Each CDR3 is given with its conserved first and last residue.

j_call v_call cdr3_aa
TRBJ1-2 TRBV5-1 CASSLRSGDYGYTF
TRBJ1-3 TRBV27 CASRRQGLGNTIYF
TRBJ1-3 TRBV19 CASTRAGGFGNTIYF
TRBJ1-2 TRBV19 CASSILGETNYGYTF
TRBJ1-1 TRBV14 CASSQLFDTRGIEAFF
TRBJ2-1 TRBV5-6 CASSLRLQTGEQFF
TRBJ1-1 TRBV6-1 CASSDNTRGRAEAFF
TRBJ1-5 TRBV5-6 CASSAGTVSNQPQHF
TRBJ2-1 TRBV19 CASSIGTEGWNEQFF
TRBJ2-7 TRBV2 CASGESYEQYF
TRBJ2-7 TRBV21-1 CASAEGTLLYEQYF
TRBJ2-1 TRBV4-1 CASSQDQLGGSYNEQFF
TRBJ2-7 TRBV11-2 CASSYAGTGTYEQYF
TRBJ1-1 TRBV2 CASRRSGERAEAFF
TRBJ1-3 TRBV15 CATSGVSGNTIYF
TRBJ1-1 TRBV11-3 CASSLVAGGGTEAFF
TRBJ1-1 TRBV6-5 CASSPAGWTEAFF
TRBJ1-4 TRBV7-7 CASSPLGGAKLFF
TRBJ1-5 TRBV5-1 CASSGQGNSNQPQHF
TRBJ2-7 TRBV9 CASTSPGAGSSYEQYF
TRBJ1-1 TRBV11-2 CASSPRTVMNTEAFF
TRBJ1-2 TRBV7-9 CASSSPGYTF
TRBJ1-2 TRBV10-2 CASSDDSRNYGYTF
TRBJ1-2 TRBV6-5 CASSYRGTAGNYGYTF
TRBJ2-1 TRBV28 CASSFSLYNEQFF
TRBJ2-1 TRBV30 CAWIWREGRNEQFF
TRBJ1-1 TRBV29-1 CSVEGTGLGTEAFF
TRBJ2-1 TRBV11-3 CASSGGGGSRNEQFF
TRBJ2-3 TRBV7-2 CASSLLLGDTQYF
TRBJ1-1 TRBV6-6 CASSRTGTAKTEAFF
TRBJ2-1 TRBV5-1 CASSLGQGARNEQFF
TRBJ2-2 TRBV4-1 CASSQALFTGELFF
TRBJ2-2 TRBV25-1 CASSERGSGRARTGELFF
TRBJ2-1 TRBV6-5 CASSYSRLAVYNEQFF
TRBJ1-5 TRBV18 CASSPRGLDNQPQHF
TRBJ2-5 TRBV2 CASRDRVKTQYF
TRBJ2-5 TRBV9 CASTPGGGETQYF
TRBJ1-6 TRBV2 CASSSRSSSYNSPLHF
TRBJ1-1 TRBV7-8 CASSTTGGHTEAFF
TRBJ2-1 TRBV7-2 CASSFLASSYNEQFF
TRBJ1-2 TRBV25-1 CASRLTGDPDGYTF
TRBJ2-1 TRBV6-6 CASIPPPGQGGNEQFF
TRBJ2-7 TRBV6-5 CASSYERSGGNYEQYF
TRBJ1-2 TRBV19 CASSDGTGLNYGYTF